Listed below are T cell receptor beta chains from one sample, sequenced in a study of PD-1 blockade in classical Hodgkin lymphoma. Only in-frame clones appear in the TCRdb table, and some are missing; sequencing was by immunoSEQ multiplex PCR. Of over 20,000 clones in the sample, 72% were seen once. This specimen was peripheral blood mononuclear cells (PBMCs), taken before the fourth cycle of nivolumab. These receptors were taken from a human donor with classical Hodgkin lymphoma. Both conserved end residues are trimmed from each CDR3. The order of the fields is V gene, J gene, CDR3 protein.

>TRBV28|TRBJ1-5
ASSFRTVSTFSNQPQH
>TRBV13|TRBJ1-1
ASSSYTEAF
>TRBV7-8|TRBJ2-1
ASSDSGGTLDEQF
>TRBV2|TRBJ1-1
ASSPDRHMNTEAF
>TRBV9|TRBJ2-7
ASSVDLFYEQY
>TRBV2|TRBJ2-6
ASRQGQGRSGANVLT
>TRBV7-6|TRBJ2-3
ASSPGDITSTDTQY
>TRBV6-5|TRBJ2-5
ATRYGGTQETQY
>TRBV5-1|TRBJ2-3
ASSLDPGPSTDTQY
>TRBV4-3|TRBJ2-1
ASSRDASSYNEQF
>TRBV2|TRBJ1-1
ASSEMTGYTEAF
>TRBV7-8|TRBJ1-2
ASSLGTASSYGYT
>TRBV29-1|TRBJ2-3
SVEPFRDRVADTQY
>TRBV7-9|TRBJ1-3
ASSLFLTGIY
>TRBV7-2|TRBJ2-2
ASSWDRGGTGELF
>TRBV9|TRBJ2-3
ASSVGLADNTDTQY
>TRBV27|TRBJ1-6
ASSLIREGASNSPLH
>TRBV4-1|TRBJ2-6
ASSQEPLSGSGANVLT
>TRBV28|TRBJ1-4
ASSSTQGSGREKLF
>TRBV2|TRBJ2-2
ASSASRGNTGELF
>TRBV6-1|TRBJ1-5
ASSESPGQGNQPQH
>TRBV4-2|TRBJ2-7
ASSQENGGGYEQY
>TRBV5-6|TRBJ1-1
ASSLAGGHTEAF
>TRBV30|TRBJ2-1
AWSLDFKQF
>TRBV4-1|TRBJ1-2
ASSSRTGSDYGYT
>TRBV6-6|TRBJ1-3
ASSPHRGDVRNTIY
>TRBV9|TRBJ2-3
ASSVRGDSGSDTQY
>TRBV9|TRBJ1-1
ASSLGLPNTEAF
>TRBV6-6|TRBJ1-5
ASSLGQEPWQPQH
>TRBV15|TRBJ1-5
ATSRDAQPQH
>TRBV9|TRBJ2-5
ASSPPGHNRETQY
>TRBV30|TRBJ2-1
AWSPQTEQF
>TRBV18|TRBJ1-2
ASSPGQGLVGYT
>TRBV19|TRBJ1-2
ASSKRQGDYGYT
>TRBV5-1|TRBJ1-1
ASSLGWENTEAF
>TRBV5-1|TRBJ2-3
ASSQSTDTQY
>TRBV5-4|TRBJ2-3
ASSPKLGLAGASDTQY
>TRBV11-3|TRBJ1-2
ASSFQTNYGYT
>TRBV18|TRBJ2-7
ASSPNPYEQY
>TRBV6-6|TRBJ2-3
AVGGYTDTQY